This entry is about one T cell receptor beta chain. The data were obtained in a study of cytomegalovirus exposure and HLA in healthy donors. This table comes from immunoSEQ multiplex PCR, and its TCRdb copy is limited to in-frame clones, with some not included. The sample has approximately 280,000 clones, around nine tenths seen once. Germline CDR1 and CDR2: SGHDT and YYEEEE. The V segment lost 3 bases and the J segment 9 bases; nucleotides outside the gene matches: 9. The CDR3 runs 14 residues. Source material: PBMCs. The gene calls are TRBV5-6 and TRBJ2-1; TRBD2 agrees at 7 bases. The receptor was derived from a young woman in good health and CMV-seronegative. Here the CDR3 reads CASSSLSGPAEQFF. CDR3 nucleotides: TGTGCCAGCAGCTCGCTTAGCGGGCCGGCTGAGCAGTTCTTC. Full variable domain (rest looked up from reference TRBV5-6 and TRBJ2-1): DAGVTQSPTHLIKTRGQQVTLRCSPKSGHDTVSWYQQALGQGPQFIFQYYEEEERQRGNFPDRFSGHQFPNYSSELNVNALLLGDSALYLCASSSLSGPAEQFFGPGTRLTVL.